The text below deals with one T cell receptor beta chain. V was cut by 6 bases and J by 3 bases, with 6 bases left in between. The germline gives CDR1 MNHEY, CDR2 SVGAGI. The CDR3 totals 11 residues. The sample belongs to a study of blood T cell repertoires in COVID-19. Assay: immunoSEQ multiplex PCR; the TCRdb copy retains only in-frame clones and omits some. The sample carries around 90,000 clones, roughly four fifths recorded once. This TCR derives from a human donor in a cohort sampled during active COVID-19. The chain joins TRBV6-5 to TRBJ2-7; no clear D gene. Sequencing used peripheral blood. CDR3: CASRQNYEQYF. The CDR3 DNA follows: TGTGCCAGCAGGCAGAACTACGAGCAGTACTTC.